The clone carrying this T cell receptor beta chain was recorded only once. Its antigen remains unidentified. The V gene lost 1 base and the J gene lost 5 bases, with 11 bases spanning the gap. The CDR3 is 15 amino acids. The germline gives CDR1 MGHRA, CDR2 YSYEKL. RNA extraction and reverse transcription yielded cDNA as sequencing template. Produced via immunoSEQ multiplex PCR; TCRdb's table is partial and in-frame only. The sample lists more than 110,000 clones; about 60% were seen once. This entry belongs to a study of CD8+ T cells in alopecia areata. Study overall: Treated patients were given oral tofacitinib, which was dosed at 5 to 10 mg twice daily.

The study's findings and limits: Lesional scalp, notably in alopecia totalis/universalis, had clonality above that of normal scalp.

This rearrangement joins TRBV4-1 to TRBJ1-4; D not certain. Sample: CD4+ T cells sorted from blood, taken at week 0. The TCR sequence derives from a human donor with alopecia areata. The DNA of the CDR3 is TGCGCCAGCAGCCAAGGCCTGGGCACGAATGAAAAACTGTTTTTT. It yields the protein CASSQGLGTNEKLFF.